What follows are 29 T cell receptor beta chains derived from one specimen sequenced in a study of blood T cell repertoires in COVID-19. The repertoire was sequenced with immunoSEQ multiplex PCR; TCRdb's copy has only in-frame clones and lacks some. The table has over 150,000 clones, 82% seen once. The specimen was PBMCs or T cells enriched from blood (not recorded which). The receptors were gathered from a man in his forties or fifties who had recovered from COVID-19.

This clone was seen just once. This chain's CDR3 is CASSQPTSGRTHEQYF. CDR3 nucleotide sequence: TGTGCCAGCAGCCAACCTACTAGCGGGAGGACTCACGAGCAGTACTTC. The J gene is TRBJ2-7, the V gene TRBV4-2, with TRBD2 identical over 12 bases. This CDR3 has 16 residues. The ends lost 2 bases at V and 5 bases at J; junction bases unmatched: 7. CDR1 is LGHNA and CDR2 is YNFKEQ in the germline V gene.

The rearrangement joins TRBV7-9 to TRBJ1-2; 8 positions match TRBD1. Germline CDR1 reads SEHNR; CDR2 reads FQNEAQ (reference sequence). V shed 5 bases, J shed 5 bases, and the junction held 4 bases outside the gene matches. CDR3 length: 13 amino acids. CDR3 protein: CASSPGGAYGYTF. CDR3 DNA: TGTGCCAGCAGCCCAGGGGGCGCGTATGGCTACACCTTC.

The chain couples TRBV18 to TRBJ2-2, with D maybe TRBD1 (5 bases). Per the germline V gene, CDR1 is KGHSH and CDR2 is LQKENI. Trimming took 3 bases from V and 2 from J, leaving 10 bases between them. The CDR3 extends over 15 amino acids. The CDR3 is CASSPRQLNTGELFF. The CDR3 DNA reads TGTGCCAGCTCACCGCGACAGCTTAACACCGGGGAGCTGTTTTTT.

The V gene is TRBV15, the J gene TRBJ1-2; 7 bases align to TRBD1. Germline-derived CDR1 and CDR2 are LNHNV and YYDKDF (reference sequence). V was pared by 5 bases and J by 4 bases, with 10 bases of the junction left unmatched. This CDR3 comprises 15 residues. CDR3 nucleotide sequence: TGTGCCACCAGCCGGATGACAGGGTCGGGCTATGGCTACACCTTC. Translated, it gives CATSRMTGSGYGYTF.

This clone was seen only a few times. The chain couples TRBV5-4 to TRBJ2-5, with a tentative D call TRBD1 (6 bases). This CDR3 has 13 amino acids. Trimming took 4 bases from V and 2 from J, leaving 9 bases between them. CDR1 is SGHNT and CDR2 is YYREEE in the germline V gene (reference sequence). The CDR3 sequence is CASSGTGQETQYF. The DNA of the CDR3 is TGTGCCAGCAGCGGAACAGGGCAAGAGACCCAGTACTTC.

The rearrangement uses TRBV5-8 and TRBJ1-1, with D unclear. There are 16 residues in the CDR3. Germline V lookup: CDR1 SGHTS, CDR2 YDEGEE. V gave up 3 bases and J gave up 1 base, with 16 bases separating them. The CDR3 DNA follows: TGTGCCAGCAGCTCCCCCTTGGAGGTTGGGAACACTGAAGCTTTCTTT. This sequence encodes CASSSPLEVGNTEAFF.

The gene calls are TRBV2 and TRBJ2-1, with 12 bases identical to TRBD2. Trimming removed 5 bases from V and 8 bases from J; junction bases left unmatched: 7. Germline V lookup: CDR1 SNHLY, CDR2 FYNNEI. CDR3 length equals 15 residues. CDR3 amino acids: CASSRLAGVIDEQFF. In DNA form, the CDR3 reads TGTGCCAGCAGTCGACTAGCGGGAGTTATCGATGAGCAGTTCTTC.

The J gene is TRBJ1-1, the V gene TRBV27; D gene unclear. The CDR3 totals 14 residues. Trimming stripped 4 bases from V and 0 bases from J, with 9 bases between. Germline CDR1 and CDR2: MNHEY and SMNVEV (reference sequence). The CDR3 DNA reads TGTGCCAGCAGTTCCGCCGGGTTGAACACTGAAGCTTTCTTT. The encoded protein is CASSSAGLNTEAFF.

This rearrangement joins TRBV5-1 to TRBJ2-2, with D tentatively TRBD1 (5 bases). CDR3 size: 13 residues. From germline, CDR1 is SGHRS and CDR2 YFSETQ. Trimming removed 1 base at V and 6 bases at J, with 7 bases between. In DNA, the CDR3 is TGCGCCAGCAGCTTGACAGGACCCGGGGAGCTGTTTTTT. As protein: CASSLTGPGELFF.

The V gene is TRBV27, the J gene TRBJ2-3; TRBD2 might be the D (6 bases). V was trimmed by 2 bases and J by 4 bases, leaving 19 bases between them. Germline-derived CDR1 and CDR2 are MNHEY and SMNVEV (reference sequence). The CDR3 contains 17 residues. The CDR3 sequence is CASSLIADRPRADTQYF. The CDR3 nucleotides read TGTGCCAGCAGTTTAATAGCGGATAGACCGCGAGCAGATACGCAGTATTTT.

The rearrangement links TRBV6-5 to TRBJ1-5; D uncertain. The germline V gene has CDR1 MNHEY and CDR2 SVGAGI. V lost 5 bases to trimming and J lost 4 bases, with 15 bases between them. The CDR3 spans 15 residues. The CDR3 DNA reads TGTGCCAGCAGTACACGGACTATAGCAAATCAGCCCCAGCATTTT. This encodes CASSTRTIANQPQHF.

The J gene is TRBJ1-2, the V gene TRBV5-1; 8 positions match TRBD1. The germline CDR1 and CDR2 sequences are SGHRS and YFSETQ. This CDR3 spans 15 amino acids. J was trimmed by 6 bases and V by 4 bases; bases with no gene match: 11. CDR3 bases: TGCGCCAGCAGCCCACTGACAGGGGAGACTGATGGCTACACCTTC. It codes for CASSPLTGETDGYTF.

The chain links TRBV5-4 to TRBJ1-3; D remains ambiguous. V lost 0 bases, J lost 4 bases, and 8 bases lay in between. The germline V gene has CDR1 SGHNT and CDR2 YYREEE (reference sequence). The CDR3 contains 14 residues. CDR3 DNA sequence: TGTGCCAGCAGCTTGGGGCAGAAAGGAAACACCATATATTTT. This codes for CASSLGQKGNTIYF. Full variable domain (rest looked up from reference TRBV5-4 and TRBJ1-3): ETGVTQSPTHLIKTRGQQVTLRCSSQSGHNTVSWYQQALGQGPQFIFQYYREEENGRGNFPPRFSGLQFPNYSSELNVNALELDDSALYLCASSLGQKGNTIYFGEGSWLTVV.

V usage is TRBV9 and J usage is TRBJ2-7; D may be TRBD2 (7 bases). The ends were cut back, 3 bases at V and 5 bases at J, with 15 bases in the middle. Germline V lookup: CDR1 SGDLS, CDR2 YYNGEE. CDR3 length: 14 residues. The CDR3 loop reads CASSGPGGPHEQYF. DNA for the CDR3: TGTGCCAGCAGCGGCCCCGGGGGGCCCCACGAGCAGTACTTC.

The chain has TRBV7-9 and TRBJ1-4, with TRBD1 as a possible D gene (5 bases). The CDR3 runs to 15 residues. The germline V gene has CDR1 SEHNR and CDR2 FQNEAQ (reference sequence). The germline V and J ends were trimmed by 3 bases and 6 bases, with 14 bases remaining between them. The chain's CDR3 is CASSLFQQADEKLFF. In DNA, the CDR3 is TGTGCCAGCAGCTTGTTTCAACAGGCTGATGAAAAACTGTTTTTT.

The V call is TRBV3-1 (or the pseudogene TRBV3-2), the J call TRBJ1-2; a possible D gene is TRBD1 (5 bases). The CDR3 consists of 13 residues. V was cut by 4 bases and J by 3 bases, with 9 bases left in between. Germline V gene data show CDR1 as LGHDT and CDR2 as YNNKEL (reference sequence). The CDR3 here is CASSPGTYYGYTF. Written as DNA, the CDR3 is TGTGCCAGCAGCCCCGGGACTTACTATGGCTACACCTTC.

The chain carries TRBV4-3 and TRBJ2-1; D unresolved. V lost 3 bases and J 0 bases, leaving 6 bases between the germline ends. The CDR3 spans 14 residues. Germline CDR1 reads LGHNA; CDR2 reads YSLEER. In DNA, the CDR3 is TGCGCCAGCAGCCACCTCTTCTCCTACAATGAGCAGTTCTTC. Amino acids: CASSHLFSYNEQFF.

The chain uses TRBV6-6 and TRBJ2-7, with 7 positions matching TRBD1. Trimming at V came to 8 bases and at J to 0 bases, leaving 1 base not matched to a gene. Germline CDR1 MNHNY, CDR2 SVGAGI (reference sequence). The CDR3 extends over 12 amino acids. CDR3 region: CASRTGSYEQYF. CDR3 nucleotides: TGTGCCAGCCGGACAGGCTCCTACGAGCAGTACTTC.

The CDR3: CASGFTGDTDTQYF. DNA of the CDR3: TGTGCTAGTGGTTTTACAGGGGACACAGATACGCAGTATTTT. The chain uses TRBV12-5 and TRBJ2-3, with 7 bases fitting TRBD1. CDR3 size: 14 residues. The germline CDR1 and CDR2 sequences are LGHNT and FRNRAP. V lost 3 bases and J lost 2; bases outside the gene matches: 2.

The chain links TRBV4-2 to TRBJ2-5; 8 bases match TRBD2. CDR1 is LGHNA, CDR2 YNFKEQ, per germline. CDR3 size: 15 residues. The junction had 5 bases not matched to a gene; V was cut back by 2 bases and J by 3 bases. The CDR3 reads CASSQNSGIEETQYF. CDR3 bases: TGTGCCAGCAGCCAAAATAGCGGGATCGAAGAGACCCAGTACTTC.

J is TRBJ2-2 and V is TRBV7-3, with 9 bases aligning to TRBD2. CDR3 size: 16 residues. V dropped 3 bases and J dropped 6; count of bases not matched to a gene: 8. Germline values: CDR1 SGHTA, CDR2 FQGTGA. As DNA, the CDR3 is TGTGCCAGCAGCTTTGGCGGGAGGGGGTCGGCCGGGGAGCTGTTTTTT. Its translation: CASSFGGRGSAGELFF.

This clone was recorded many times. This chain links TRBV3-1 (or the pseudogene TRBV3-2) with TRBJ2-7; 7 nucleotides align to TRBD1. The CDR3 runs 17 residues. The junction had 13 bases not matched to a gene; V was cut back by 4 bases and J by 1 base. In germline, CDR1 is LGHDT, CDR2 YNNKEL (reference sequence). CDR3 region: CASSRKGAGVMSYEQYF. The CDR3 bases are TGTGCCAGCAGCCGCAAGGGGGCAGGGGTAATGTCCTACGAGCAGTACTTC.

The chain joins TRBV19 to TRBJ2-7; D call uncertain. From germline, CDR1 is LNHDA and CDR2 SQIVND (reference sequence). This CDR3 region has 12 residues. The V and J ends lost 5 bases and 1 base respectively, with 6 bases between them. DNA of the CDR3: TGTGCCAGTAGTGGAGCTTCCTACGAGCAGTACTTC. Protein: CASSGASYEQYF.

The chain employs TRBV27 and TRBJ1-6; 7 bases map to TRBD1. Germline V lookup: CDR1 MNHEY, CDR2 SMNVEV (reference sequence). V shed 7 bases and J 10 bases; nucleotides not matched to a gene: 10. This CDR3 is 14 amino acids long. This chain's CDR3 is CASNGIGGASPLHF. The CDR3 DNA follows: TGTGCCAGCAACGGGATAGGGGGCGCCTCACCCCTCCACTTT.

The chain couples TRBV14 to TRBJ2-1; 12 nucleotides agree with TRBD2. CDR3 length: 20 amino acids. The germline gives CDR1 SGHDN, CDR2 FVKESK. The ends lost 5 bases at V and 4 bases at J; junction bases unmatched: 18. CDR3 DNA sequence: TGTGCCAGCAGCAGCTTACCGGGACTAGCGGGTGGGTCTAGTTACAATGAGCAGTTCTTC. Translation: CASSSLPGLAGGSSYNEQFF.

This rearrangement joins TRBV30 to TRBJ1-2; possible D gene TRBD1, 5 bases. The CDR3 runs to 12 residues. Germline V gene sequence: CDR1 GTSNPN, CDR2 SVGIG (reference sequence). Trimming shortened V by 2 bases and J by 7 bases, and 11 bases separated the two germline ends. The CDR3 region has the DNA TGTGCCTGGAGTCTCCCCGACAGTGGCTACACCTTC. As protein: CAWSLPDSGYTF.

The chain has TRBV3-1 (or the pseudogene TRBV3-2) and TRBJ1-6; 7 nucleotides align to TRBD1. The V gene's germline CDR1 is LGHDT and CDR2 YNNKEL (reference sequence). The CDR3 loop spans 13 amino acids. With 5 bases clipped from V and 9 bases from J, the junction kept 4 bases outside the gene matches. The CDR3, as DNA: TGTGCCAGCAGCGAGACAGGGAGTTCACCCCTCCACTTT. Amino acids: CASSETGSSPLHF.

The chain uses TRBV27 and TRBJ1-1; maybe TRBD1 (6 bases). With 2 bases removed from V and 0 bases from J, the gap between germline ends came to 10 bases. This CDR3 has 15 residues. CDR1 and CDR2 (germline): MNHEY, SMNVEV (reference sequence). CDR3 bases: TGTGCCAGCAGTTTAGACAGGTTCGTGAACACTGAAGCTTTCTTT. Amino acids: CASSLDRFVNTEAFF.

The chain has TRBV7-2 and TRBJ2-1; TRBD2 aligns across 11 bases. This CDR3 contains 14 residues. The ends lost 3 bases at V and 9 bases at J; junction bases unmatched: 4. Germline assignment: CDR1 SGHTA and CDR2 FQGNSA. In DNA, the CDR3 is TGTGCCAGCAGCTTGATAGCGGGGGGGCCTGAGCAGTTCTTC. This translates into CASSLIAGGPEQFF.